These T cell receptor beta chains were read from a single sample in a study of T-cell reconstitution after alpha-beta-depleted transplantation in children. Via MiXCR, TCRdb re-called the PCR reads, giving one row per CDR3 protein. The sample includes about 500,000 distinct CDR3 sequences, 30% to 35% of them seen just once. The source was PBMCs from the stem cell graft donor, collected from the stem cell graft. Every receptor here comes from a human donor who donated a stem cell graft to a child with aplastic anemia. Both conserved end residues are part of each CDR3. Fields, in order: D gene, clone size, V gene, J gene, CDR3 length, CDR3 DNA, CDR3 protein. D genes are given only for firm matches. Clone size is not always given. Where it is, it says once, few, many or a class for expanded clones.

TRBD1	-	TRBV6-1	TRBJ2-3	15	TGTGCCAGCAATCGCGGACAGGGGCGAACAGATACGCAGTATTTT	CASNRGQGRTDTQYF
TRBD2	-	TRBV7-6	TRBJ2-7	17	TGTGCCAGCAGCTTAGCATCTAGCGGGAGATTTGCCTACGAGCAGTACTTC	CASSLASSGRFAYEQYF
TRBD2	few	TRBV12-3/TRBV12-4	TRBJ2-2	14	TGTGCCAGCAGTTTCGCTAGCGGCCTCGGGGAGCTGTTTTTT	CASSFASGLGELFF
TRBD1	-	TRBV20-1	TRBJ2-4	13	TGCAGTGCTGCCCGACAGGGTAGAAACATTCAGTACTTC	CSAARQGRNIQYF
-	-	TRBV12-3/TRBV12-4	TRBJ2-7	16	TGTGCCAGCAGAGAACAGGGTTCGGTTTCCTCGGGTGAGCAGTACTTC	CASREQGSVSSGEQYF
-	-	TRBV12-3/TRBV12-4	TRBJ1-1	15	TGTGCCAGCAGTTCGGGACAAATCATGAACACTGAAGCTTTCTTT	CASSSGQIMNTEAFF
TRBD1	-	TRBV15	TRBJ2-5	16	TGTGCCACCAGCAGGGGGACAGGGGTAGGGGGAGAGACCCAGTACTTC	CATSRGTGVGGETQYF
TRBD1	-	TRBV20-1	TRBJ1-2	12	TGCAGTGCCGAGGGACAGGGGTATGGCTACACCTTC	CSAEGQGYGYTF
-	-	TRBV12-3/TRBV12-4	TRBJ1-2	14	TGTGCCAGCAGTTTAGCGCCGTCCGGGTACGGCTACACCTTC	CASSLAPSGYGYTF
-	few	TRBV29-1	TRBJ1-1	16	TGCAGCGCCCCACTCTCGGCCAGGGCCATGAACACTGAAGCTTTCTTT	CSAPLSARAMNTEAFF
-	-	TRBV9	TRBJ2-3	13	TGTGCCAGCAGCGTAGAGATGCGAGGTGTGCAGTATTTT	CASSVEMRGVQYF
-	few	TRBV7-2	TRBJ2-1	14	TGTGCCAGCAGCCCAAGGAGTTCCCACAATGAGCAGTTCTTC	CASSPRSSHNEQFF
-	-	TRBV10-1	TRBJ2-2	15	TGCGCCAGCAGGCCCGGGACACATACCACCGGGGAGCTGTTTTTT	CASRPGTHTTGELFF
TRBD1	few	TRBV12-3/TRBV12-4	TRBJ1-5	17	TGTGCCAGCAGTCGACTCGCCGGGACAGATAGCAATCAGCCCCAGCATTTT	CASSRLAGTDSNQPQHF
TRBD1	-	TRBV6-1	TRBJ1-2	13	TGTGCCAGCAAACTAGGACAGGACTATGGCTACACCTTC	CASKLGQDYGYTF
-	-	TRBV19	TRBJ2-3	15	TGTGCCAGTAGTACCAATCCACGGGGATCAGATACGCAGTATTTT	CASSTNPRGSDTQYF
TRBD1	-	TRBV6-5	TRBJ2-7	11	TGTGCCAGCGCAGGGGGCGGGGAGCAGTACTTC	CASAGGGEQYF
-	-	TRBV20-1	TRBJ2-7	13	TGCAGTGCTAGAGGTGGTGACGCCTACGAGCAGTACTTC	CSARGGDAYEQYF
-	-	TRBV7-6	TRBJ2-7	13	TGTGCCAGCAGCTTCGCGATCTCGTGGGAGCAGTACTTC	CASSFAISWEQYF
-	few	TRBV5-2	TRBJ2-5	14	TGTGCCAGCAACTACGGGACTAGCGGTGAGACCCAGTACTTC	CASNYGTSGETQYF
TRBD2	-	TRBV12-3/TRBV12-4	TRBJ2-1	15	TGTGCCAGCAGTTTGGGACTAGCGCCGACTAATGAGCAGTTCTTC	CASSLGLAPTNEQFF
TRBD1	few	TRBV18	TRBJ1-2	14	TGTGCCAGCTCACCGCTAGACAGGGTAGAAGGCTACACCTTC	CASSPLDRVEGYTF
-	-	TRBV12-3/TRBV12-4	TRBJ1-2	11	TGTGCCAGCAGTTGGGGCAATGGCTACACCTTC	CASSWGNGYTF
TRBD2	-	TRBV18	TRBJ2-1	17	TGTGCCAGCTCACCACGGACCGGACTAGCGGGAATTAATGAGCAGTTCTTC	CASSPRTGLAGINEQFF
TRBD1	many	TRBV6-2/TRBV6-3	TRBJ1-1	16	TGTGCCAGCAGTTACAACCCACAGGGGGCAGGAACTGAAGCTTTCTTT	CASSYNPQGAGTEAFF
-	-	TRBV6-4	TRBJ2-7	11	TGTGCCAGCAGTGACTCCGGCGAGCAGTACTTC	CASSDSGEQYF
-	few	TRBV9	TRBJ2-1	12	TGTGCCAGCAGCGGACAGGTAAATGAGCAGTTCTTC	CASSGQVNEQFF
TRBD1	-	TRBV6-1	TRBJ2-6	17	TGTGCCAGCAGTCGGACAGGGAACCTGCCTGGGGCCAACGTCCTGACTTTC	CASSRTGNLPGANVLTF
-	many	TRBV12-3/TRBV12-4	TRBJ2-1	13	TGTGCCAGCACCTTAGCGTGGGAGAATGAGCAGTTCTTC	CASTLAWENEQFF
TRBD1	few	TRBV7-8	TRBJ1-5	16	TGTGCCAGCAGCTTTCGACAAACCCTGGGACAGGGGCCCCAGCATTTT	CASSFRQTLGQGPQHF
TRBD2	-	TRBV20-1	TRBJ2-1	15	TGCAGTGCTCCAGCTAGCGGGAGGCTTTACAATGAGCAGTTCTTC	CSAPASGRLYNEQFF
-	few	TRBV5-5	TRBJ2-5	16	TGTGCCAGCAGCTTACGCAGGGACACGTACCAAGAGACCCAGTACTTC	CASSLRRDTYQETQYF
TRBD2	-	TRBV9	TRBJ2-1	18	TGTGCCAGCAGCGGGGACGGTGGTGGACTAGCGGGTATCAATGAGCAGTTCTTC	CASSGDGGGLAGINEQFF